The 2 T cell receptor beta chains below were found in one sample sequenced in a study of spatial heterogeneity in lung cancer. These receptors have no known antigen. General study points: The study found that expanded intratumoral alpha and beta TCR counts tracked tumor mutation counts.

One entry per CDR3 protein, called by TCRdb with MiXCR from the 5' RACE reads. The repertoire holds 25,000 to 30,000 distinct CDR3 sequences, with roughly 6.9% as singletons. As for time point: sample taken at primary tumor resection. Sample: lung tumor tissue, taken at surgery. Receptors were obtained from a male donor with early-stage non-small cell lung cancer.

This clonotype appeared many times. This chain links TRBV20-1 with TRBJ1-1; a possible D gene is TRBD1 (5 bases). V dropped 1 base and J dropped 0 bases, with 12 bases sitting between them. CDR1 is DFQATT and CDR2 is SNEGSKA in the germline V gene (reference sequence). The CDR3 covers 15 residues. The CDR3 coding sequence is TGCAGTGCTAGAGCGTGGACACTCATGAACACTGAAGCTTTCTTT. Translation gives CSARAWTLMNTEAFF.

J is TRBJ1-5 and V is TRBV6-1, with TRBD1 matching 7 bases. The junction had 8 bases not matched to a gene; V was cut back by 6 bases and J by 0 bases. CDR3 length: 16 residues. The V gene's germline CDR1 is MNHNS and CDR2 SASEGT. The CDR3: CASRRQGSNSNQPQHF. The CDR3 DNA reads TGTGCCAGCAGAAGACAGGGATCAAATAGCAATCAGCCCCAGCATTTT.